These T cell receptor beta chains were read from a single sample in a study of monozygotic twins with inflammatory bowel disease. TCRdb reprocessed the 5' RACE reads, with one entry per CDR3 protein and no DNA. The table for this sample gives over 100,000 distinct CDR3 sequences. Sequencing was carried out using blood. Source of these receptors: a human donor with ulcerative colitis or Crohn's disease, or a healthy co-twin of an affected twin (not recorded which). CDR3s include the opening cysteine and the closing phenylalanine or tryptophan. The order of the fields is V gene, J gene, clone size, CDR3 protein. Clone size is given for some rows only: seen once, a few or many times, or a class if the clone is expanded.

TRBV5-1,TRBJ2-5,-,CASRNQPSWETQYF
TRBV5-5,TRBJ2-5,-,CASSSSRDREWGQETQYF
TRBV5-1,TRBJ2-3,-,CASSLERSTDTQYF
TRBV19,TRBJ2-5,-,CASSIDQGRQETQYF
TRBV5-1,TRBJ2-2,-,CASKGHPTGELFF
TRBV7-9,TRBJ1-1,medium-sized,CASSFARGFNTEAFF
TRBV28,TRBJ2-5,-,CASSPSGRVGKTQYF
TRBV27,TRBJ1-1,-,CASSLGMGENTEAFF
TRBV20-1,TRBJ1-2,-,CSAPPRDNRIGYGYTF
TRBV12-3/TRBV12-4,TRBJ2-1,-,CASSPEPPEGREQFF
TRBV7-2,TRBJ2-1,-,CASIGSRTGMQFF
TRBV12-3/TRBV12-4,TRBJ2-3,-,CASSFSDTQNF
TRBV21-1,TRBJ1-1,-,CASSPGQNTEAFF
TRBV3-1,TRBJ2-1,-,CASSQEVSTTDEQFF
TRBV11-2,TRBJ2-7,-,CASSSLSVYEQYF
TRBV5-4,TRBJ2-3,-,CASSFGAHTDTQYF
TRBV6-1,TRBJ2-7,-,CASSLGTGLGEQYF
TRBV4-1,TRBJ2-5,-,CASSQGGGGGETQYF
TRBV19,TRBJ2-7,-,CASSPSGQYEQYF
TRBV3-1,TRBJ2-1,-,CASSLTSGGAISYNEQFF
TRBV5-1,TRBJ1-1,-,CASSAGTYTEAFF
TRBV16,TRBJ2-7,-,CASSQSVGGYEQYF
TRBV28,TRBJ2-3,-,CASRLAGDPTDTQYF
TRBV7-8,TRBJ1-5,-,CASSLDRGPQHF
TRBV28,TRBJ2-7,-,CASSFRDSGAAYEQYF
TRBV10-3,TRBJ2-3,-,CAISEGLAGVTDTQYF
TRBV29-1,TRBJ2-1,-,CSVEGASSLNEQFF
TRBV20-1,TRBJ1-5,-,CSWEQGGNQPQHF
TRBV6-5,TRBJ2-5,-,CASSSLAGGEKETQYF
TRBV12-3/TRBV12-4,TRBJ2-3,-,CASSPLDRGRTDTQYF
TRBV27,TRBJ2-1,-,CASSSTGASKDNEQFF
TRBV20-1,TRBJ1-1,-,CSAAIMNTEAFF
TRBV7-6,TRBJ2-5,-,CASSGPRFYSFQETQYF
TRBV29-1,TRBJ2-3,-,CNIMTINTDTQYF
TRBV12-3/TRBV12-4,TRBJ1-1,-,CASSLTGDTEAFF
TRBV12-3/TRBV12-4,TRBJ2-3,-,CASSPQGRGTDTQYF
TRBV7-8,TRBJ1-5,-,CASSPRDRIGGNQPQHF
TRBV6-5,TRBJ2-5,-,CASSRGTSGGTETQYF
TRBV5-4,TRBJ1-1,-,CASSPRTRGAGTEAFF
TRBV24-1,TRBJ2-5,-,CATSDSRTAAQETQYF
TRBV7-9,TRBJ1-1,-,CASSLDSPDAFF
TRBV29-1,TRBJ1-1,-,CSARGMNTEAFF
TRBV11-2,TRBJ2-1,-,CASSLQTSSHNEQFF
TRBV11-2,TRBJ2-4,-,CASIPRGGSLSAKNIQYF
TRBV19,TRBJ2-7,-,CASSIDHRRGRAEEQYF
TRBV5-1,TRBJ1-6,-,CASSLGQASSYNSPLHF
TRBV9,TRBJ2-7,-,CASSTSPSHEQYF
TRBV28,TRBJ1-5,-,CASKWGGYSNQPQHF
TRBV20-1,TRBJ1-5,-,CSARGTGDSQPQHF
TRBV5-1,TRBJ1-1,-,CASSLNSPMNTEAFF
TRBV19,TRBJ1-5,-,CASSIGGGGRNQPQHF
TRBV5-1,TRBJ2-6,-,CASSLAAGQGLAGANVLTF
TRBV6-1,TRBJ2-5,-,CASSLRTRAETQYF
TRBV2,TRBJ2-2,-,CASSEATGRYTGELFF
TRBV5-6,TRBJ1-1,-,CASSLVGNMNTEAFF
TRBV18,TRBJ1-6,-,CASSRSTGVYNSPLHF
TRBV14,TRBJ2-1,-,CASSQGTGYNEQFF
TRBV4-3,TRBJ2-2,-,CASSQEGGDLNTGELFF
TRBV11-2,TRBJ1-1,-,CASSPERRPEAFF
TRBV9,TRBJ2-5,-,CASSITSGQETQYF